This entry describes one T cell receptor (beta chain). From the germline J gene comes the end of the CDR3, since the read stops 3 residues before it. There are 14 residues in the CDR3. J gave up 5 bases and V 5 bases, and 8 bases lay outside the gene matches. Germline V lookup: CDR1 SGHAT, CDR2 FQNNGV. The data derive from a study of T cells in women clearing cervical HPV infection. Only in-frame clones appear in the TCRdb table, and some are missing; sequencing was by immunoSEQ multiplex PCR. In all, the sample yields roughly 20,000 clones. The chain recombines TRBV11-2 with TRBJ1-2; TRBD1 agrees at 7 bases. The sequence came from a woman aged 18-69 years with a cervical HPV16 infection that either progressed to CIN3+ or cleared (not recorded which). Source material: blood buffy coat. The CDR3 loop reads CASSPDRARYGYTF. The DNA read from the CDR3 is TGTGCCAGCAGCCCAGACAGGGCGAGGTATGGC. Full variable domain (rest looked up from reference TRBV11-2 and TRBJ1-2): EAGVAQSPRYKIIEKRQSVAFWCNPISGHATLYWYQQILGQGPKLLIQFQNNGVVDDSQLPKDRFSAERLKGVDSTLKIQPAKLEDSAVYLCASSPDRARYGYTFGSGTRLTVV.